This T cell receptor (beta chain) is from a study of T cell responses to AZD1222 COVID-19 vaccine. Study-wide points: Females made up more of the donors, who were largely white British, and clonal diversity may have come out too low. Repertoire collection took place solely once the T cell response had peaked. Spike-specific TCR breadth rose after two AZD1222 doses, and depth rose as well.

Concerning this clone: Its matching antigen is unknown.

Profiled with immunoSEQ multiplex PCR; TCRdb holds only in-frame clones, not every one. This sample has 90,000 to 150,000 clones, with about nine tenths found just once. This specimen consisted of peripheral blood, obtained 28 days after the second AZD1222 dose. The clonotype was recovered from an adult who received the AZD1222 COVID-19 vaccine.

The CDR3 bases are TGTGCCAGCTCACTCACAGGGGATAATTCACCCCTCCACTTT. Protein product: CASSLTGDNSPLHF. The chain employs TRBV18 and TRBJ1-6; 7 bases map to TRBD1. J was trimmed by 5 bases and V by 4 bases; bases with no gene match: 2. There are 14 residues in the CDR3. CDR1 and CDR2 (germline): KGHSH, LQKENI.